This T cell receptor (beta chain) was captured by sequencing in a study of vaccination and CD4 T cells after COVID-19. Background on the study: In the control cultures, a CEFX pool, an HIV-1 Nef pool, or no peptide was supplied.

With the Oncomine TCR Beta short-read assay, DNA from cultured CD4+ T cells was sequenced. Using the QIAamp micro DNA kit, genomic DNA was extracted from the CD4+ T cells that had been cultured. Via MiXCR, TCRdb re-called the PCR reads, giving one row per CDR3 protein. In the table there are 25,000 to 30,000 distinct CDR3 sequences, roughly 50% of which are singletons. V lost 7 bases to trimming and J lost 4 bases; unmatched junction nucleotides: 12. CDR3 length: 14 amino acids. Germline V gives CDR1 SQVTM, CDR2 ANQGSEA. Details on this clonotype: The target antigen is unknown.

General study results and limits: Spike mono-reactive clones accounted for 304 of the 307 vaccine-specific clones found in convalescent patients.

This sample's treatment: 10-day PBMC culture with coronavirus spike peptide pools or control peptides (ViraFEST assay). Under the ViraFEST approach, antigen-specific T cells were expanded with peptide pools and TCRs subsequently sequenced. Sequences were derived from CD4+ T cells from blood, cultured in vitro, sampled before SARS-CoV-2 vaccination. The TCR originated in a human donor who received a COVID-19 vaccine. This sequence joins TRBV29-1 and TRBJ1-2; 7 bases are a match to TRBD1. CDR3 amino acids: CSAVQGPLGYGYTF. CDR3 sequence (DNA): TGCAGCGCCGTACAGGGGCCCCTTGGCTATGGCTACACCTTC.